This TCR beta chain was retrieved from a study of T-cell memory formation after mild COVID-19. J gave up 5 bases and V 6 bases, and 22 bases lay outside the gene matches. CDR3 length: 20 residues. As to this clonotype: Its antigen is unknown.

Constant-segment primers served in 5'RACE that generated TCR alpha and TCR beta cDNA libraries bearing sample barcodes and UMIs. TCRdb analysed the 5' RACE reads with MiXCR anew, one entry per CDR3 protein. Among approximately 290,000 distinct CDR3 sequences, approximately 7.6% were seen once, and the ten largest hold 22%. Study conclusions and caveats: From day 15 to 85, contracting clones were balanced between CD4 and CD8, whereas later expanders leaned toward CD4+. That cross-reactive memory joined was suggested by some responding clones appearing in pre-infection memory.

The clonotype originates from a man aged 18 to 29 who had mild COVID-19 (a few samples of this study predate the infection). Cell type and time point are not known. The rearrangement links TRBV12-3 or TRBV12-4 to TRBJ2-1, with 10 positions matching TRBD2. Sample: PBMCs or a T cell subset sorted from them (not recorded which). DNA of the CDR3: TGTGCCAGCAGCACCCACTCGGGAAGACTTACTAGCGGGGAAAACAATGAGCAGTTCTTC. Amino acid sequence: CASSTHSGRLTSGENNEQFF.